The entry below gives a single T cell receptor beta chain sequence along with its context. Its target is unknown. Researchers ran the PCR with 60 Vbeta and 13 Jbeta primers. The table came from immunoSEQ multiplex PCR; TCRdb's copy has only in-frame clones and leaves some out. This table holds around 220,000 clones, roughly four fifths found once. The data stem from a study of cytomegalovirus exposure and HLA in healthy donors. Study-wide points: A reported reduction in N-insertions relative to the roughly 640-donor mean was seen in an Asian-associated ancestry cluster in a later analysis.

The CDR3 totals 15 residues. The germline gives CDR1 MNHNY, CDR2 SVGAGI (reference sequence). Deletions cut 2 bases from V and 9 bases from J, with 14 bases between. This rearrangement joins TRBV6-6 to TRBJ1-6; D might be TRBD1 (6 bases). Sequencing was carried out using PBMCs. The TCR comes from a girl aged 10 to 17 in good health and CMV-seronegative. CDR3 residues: CASSYNRGASSPLHF. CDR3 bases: TGTGCCAGCAGTTACAATCGGGGGGCGTCTTCACCCCTCCACTTT.